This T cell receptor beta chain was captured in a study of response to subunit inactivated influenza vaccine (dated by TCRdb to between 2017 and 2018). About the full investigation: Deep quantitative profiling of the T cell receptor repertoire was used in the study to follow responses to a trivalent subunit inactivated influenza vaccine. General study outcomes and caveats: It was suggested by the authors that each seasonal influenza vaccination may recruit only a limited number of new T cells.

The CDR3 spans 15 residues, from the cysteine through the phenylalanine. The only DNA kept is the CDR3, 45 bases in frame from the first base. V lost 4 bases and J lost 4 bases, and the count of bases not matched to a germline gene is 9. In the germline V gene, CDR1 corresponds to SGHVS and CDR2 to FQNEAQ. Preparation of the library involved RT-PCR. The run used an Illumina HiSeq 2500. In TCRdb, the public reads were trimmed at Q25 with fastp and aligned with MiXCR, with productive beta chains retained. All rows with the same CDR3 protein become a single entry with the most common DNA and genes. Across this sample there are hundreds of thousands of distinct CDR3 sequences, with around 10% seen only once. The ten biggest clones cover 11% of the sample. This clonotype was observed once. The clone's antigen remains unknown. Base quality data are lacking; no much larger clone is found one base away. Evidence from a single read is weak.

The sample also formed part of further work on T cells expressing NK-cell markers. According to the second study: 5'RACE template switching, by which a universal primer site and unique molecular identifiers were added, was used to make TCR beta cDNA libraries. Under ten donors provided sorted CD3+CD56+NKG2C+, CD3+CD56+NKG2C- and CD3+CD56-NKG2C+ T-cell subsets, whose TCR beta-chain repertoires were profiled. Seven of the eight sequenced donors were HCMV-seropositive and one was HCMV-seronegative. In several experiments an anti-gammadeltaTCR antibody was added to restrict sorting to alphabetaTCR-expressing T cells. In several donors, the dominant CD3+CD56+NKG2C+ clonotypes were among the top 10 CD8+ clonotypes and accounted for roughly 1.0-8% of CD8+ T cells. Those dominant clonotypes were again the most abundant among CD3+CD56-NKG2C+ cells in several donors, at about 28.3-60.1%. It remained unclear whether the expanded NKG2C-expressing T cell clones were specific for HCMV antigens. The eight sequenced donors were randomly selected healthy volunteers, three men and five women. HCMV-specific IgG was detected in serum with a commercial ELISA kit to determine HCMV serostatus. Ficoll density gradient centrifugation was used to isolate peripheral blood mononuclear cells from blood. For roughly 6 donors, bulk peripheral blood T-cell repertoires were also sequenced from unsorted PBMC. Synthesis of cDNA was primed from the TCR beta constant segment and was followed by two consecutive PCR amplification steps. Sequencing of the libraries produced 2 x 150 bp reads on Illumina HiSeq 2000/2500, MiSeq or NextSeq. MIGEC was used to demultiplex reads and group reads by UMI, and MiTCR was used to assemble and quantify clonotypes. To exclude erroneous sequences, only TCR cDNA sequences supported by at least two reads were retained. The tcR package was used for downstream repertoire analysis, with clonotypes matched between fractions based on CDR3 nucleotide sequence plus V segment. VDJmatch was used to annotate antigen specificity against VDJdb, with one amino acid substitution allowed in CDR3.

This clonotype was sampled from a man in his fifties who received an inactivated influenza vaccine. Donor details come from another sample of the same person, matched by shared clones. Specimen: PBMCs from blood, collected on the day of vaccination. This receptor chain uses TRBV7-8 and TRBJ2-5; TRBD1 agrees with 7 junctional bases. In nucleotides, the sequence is TGTGCCAGCAGCTACGACAGGGTCGACTCAGAGACCCAGTACTTC. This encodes CASSYDRVDSETQYF.